This T cell receptor (beta chain) came from a study of blood T cell repertoires in COVID-19. Across the whole study: Researchers got acute and convalescent COVID-19 samples from the United States, Italy and Spain. T cells, B-cell-depleted T cells, or PBMCs supplied cDNA or gDNA.

This clone was picked up a small number of times. Per the original data handling: The assay estimated nucleated cells by amplifying reference gene primers. Measured with immunoSEQ multiplex PCR; TCRdb has only the in-frame clones, and not every one. V, J and clone size are those of that table, while D and trimming were read from the DNA. This table holds about 73,000 clones, roughly four fifths found once. Deletions cut 4 bases from V and 5 bases from J, with 8 bases between. Germline V gene sequence: CDR1 ENHRY, CDR2 SYGVKD. CDR3 length: 12 amino acids. The chain uses TRBV10-3 and TRBJ2-5; possible D gene TRBD2, 6 bases. The clonotype comes from a human donor in a cohort sampled during active COVID-19. Sample: peripheral blood. The CDR3 sequence: CAISARGETQYF. Written as DNA, the CDR3 is TGTGCCATCAGTGCCCGGGGGGAGACCCAGTACTTC.